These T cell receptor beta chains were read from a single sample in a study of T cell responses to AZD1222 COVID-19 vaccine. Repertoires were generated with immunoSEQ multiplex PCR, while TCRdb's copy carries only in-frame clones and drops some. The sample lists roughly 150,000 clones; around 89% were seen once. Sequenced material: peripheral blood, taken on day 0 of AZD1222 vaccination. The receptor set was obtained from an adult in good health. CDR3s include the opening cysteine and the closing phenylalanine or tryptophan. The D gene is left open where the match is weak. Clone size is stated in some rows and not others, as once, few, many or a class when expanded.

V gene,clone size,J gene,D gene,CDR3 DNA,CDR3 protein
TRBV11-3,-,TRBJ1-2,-,TGTGCCAGCAGCCCCGGCGGCTATGGCTACACCTTC,CASSPGGYGYTF
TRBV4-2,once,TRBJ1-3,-,TGTGCCAGCAGCCAAGATCGGGGGTCTGGAAACACCATATATTTT,CASSQDRGSGNTIYF
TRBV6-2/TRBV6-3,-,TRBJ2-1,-,TGTGCCAGCAGTGACCCCCCGCATGAGCAGTTCTTC,CASSDPPHEQFF
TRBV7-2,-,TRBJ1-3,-,TGTGCCAGCTCCGGTTCCTCTGGAAACACCATATATTTT,CASSGSSGNTIYF
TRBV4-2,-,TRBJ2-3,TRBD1,TGTGCCAGCAGCCAAGAAGGCAGGGGGACAGCAGATACGCAGTATTTT,CASSQEGRGTADTQYF
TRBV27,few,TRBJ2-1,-,TGTGCCAGCAGTGGAGGGGCCTTCTCCTACAATGAGCAGTTCTTC,CASSGGAFSYNEQFF
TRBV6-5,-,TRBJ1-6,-,TGTGCCAGCAGTTTTGAACCCTCAAGGTCCCTCCACTTT,CASSFEPSRSLHF
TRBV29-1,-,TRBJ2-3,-,TGCAGCGTTGAGCATTCAGGGGTCAGCACAGATACGCAGTATTTT,CSVEHSGVSTDTQYF
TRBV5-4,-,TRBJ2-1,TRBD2,TGTGCCAGCAGCTTCTTAGCGGGAGGACCGATCAATGAGCAGTTCTTC,CASSFLAGGPINEQFF
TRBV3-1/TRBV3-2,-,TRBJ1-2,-,TGTGCCAGCAGCCAGACCGAGCTAGGATATGGCTACACCTTC,CASSQTELGYGYTF
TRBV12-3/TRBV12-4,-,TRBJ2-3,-,TGTGCCAGCAAGACCCTAGATACGCAGTATTTT,CASKTLDTQYF
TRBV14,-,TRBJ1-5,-,TGTGCCAGCAGCCAAGGCCTAAATCAGCCCCAGCATTTT,CASSQGLNQPQHF
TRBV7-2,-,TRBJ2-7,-,TGTGCCAGCAGCCCCCCCCGGACAGTCCTCCACGAGCAGTACTTC,CASSPPRTVLHEQYF
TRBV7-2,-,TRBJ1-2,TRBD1,TGTGCCAGCAGCTTAGGGGGACAAGGGGGCGTCCTTTATGGCTACACCTTC,CASSLGGQGGVLYGYTF
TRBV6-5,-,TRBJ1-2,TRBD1,TGTGCCAGCAGTTACTCCGGAGACAGGGGGTCTTTTGGCTACACCTTC,CASSYSGDRGSFGYTF
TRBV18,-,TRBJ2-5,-,TGTGCCAGCTCGTCGACAGAAGAGACCCAGTACTTC,CASSSTEETQYF
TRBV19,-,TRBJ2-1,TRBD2,TGTGCCAGTGCCAGACTAGCAGTCTCCTACAATGAGCAGTTCTTC,CASARLAVSYNEQFF
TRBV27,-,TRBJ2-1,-,TGTGCCAGCGGTCGGGCCTCGGAGAAAGAGCAGTTCTTC,CASGRASEKEQFF
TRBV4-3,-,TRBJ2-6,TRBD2,TGCGCCCGCAGCCGGGTCGCGGGGGTGGGGGGGGCCAACGTCCTGACTTTC,CARSRVAGVGGANVLTF
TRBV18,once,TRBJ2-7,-,TGTGCCAGCTCATCGATCTCCTACGAGCAGTACTTC,CASSSISYEQYF
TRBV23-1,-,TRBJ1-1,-,TGCGCCAGCAGTCCGGTTTCCGGGACAAGGGGACGGAACACTGAAGCTTTCTTT,CASSPVSGTRGRNTEAFF
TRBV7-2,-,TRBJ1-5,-,TGTGCCAGCAGCTTAGCGGTGGGTCAGCCCCAGCATTTT,CASSLAVGQPQHF
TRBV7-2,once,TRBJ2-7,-,TGTGCCAGCAGCTTTCTAGGCTCCCCGTACGAGCAGTACTTC,CASSFLGSPYEQYF
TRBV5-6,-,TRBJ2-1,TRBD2,TGTGCCAGCAGCTTGGACGTCGGCGGGAGATACAATGAGCAGTTCTTC,CASSLDVGGRYNEQFF
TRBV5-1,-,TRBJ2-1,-,TGCGCCAGCAGCTTGGTCGCGGCTGCCTACAATGAGCAGTTCTTC,CASSLVAAAYNEQFF
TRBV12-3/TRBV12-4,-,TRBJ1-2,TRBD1,TGTGCCAGCAGGACAGGGAAATATGGCTACACCTTC,CASRTGKYGYTF
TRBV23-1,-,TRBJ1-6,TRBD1,TGCGCCAGCAGTCAATCGGGAACCCGGACAGGCAATAATTCACCCCTCCACTTT,CASSQSGTRTGNNSPLHF
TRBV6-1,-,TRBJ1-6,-,TGTGCCAGCAGTGACAACACTAGATCGAGCTCCTATAATTCACCCCTCCACTTT,CASSDNTRSSSYNSPLHF
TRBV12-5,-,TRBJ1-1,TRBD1,TGTGCTAGTGGTTTGGTACTCGGGACAGGGGGATTCCAAAAAGCTTTCTTT,CASGLVLGTGGFQKAFF
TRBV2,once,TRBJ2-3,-,TGTGCCAGCAGCCCCTCTCGTGGGTGGGTAGATACGCAGTATTTT,CASSPSRGWVDTQYF
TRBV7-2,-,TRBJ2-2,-,TGTGCCAGCAGCTTAGCCCAGGGAGGTACCGGGGAGCTGTTTTTT,CASSLAQGGTGELFF
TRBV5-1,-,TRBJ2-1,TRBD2,TGCGCCAGCAGCCCGGGACTAGCATCCTACAATGAGCAGTTCTTC,CASSPGLASYNEQFF
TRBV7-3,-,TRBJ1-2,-,TGTGCCAGCAGCCACACAGAGAACTATGGCTACACCTTC,CASSHTENYGYTF
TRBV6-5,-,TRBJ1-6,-,TGTGCCAGCAGCCAGGGGAATTCACCCCTCCACTTT,CASSQGNSPLHF
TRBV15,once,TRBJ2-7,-,TGTGCCACCGGCCGGAAGACAGGTATTAAGTCCTACGAGCAGTACTTC,CATGRKTGIKSYEQYF
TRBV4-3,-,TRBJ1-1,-,TGCGCCAGCAGCCAATTCGGGGACACTGAAGCTTTCTTT,CASSQFGDTEAFF
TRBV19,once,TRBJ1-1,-,TGTGCCAGTAGAGGCGGGGCTGAAGCTTTCTTT,CASRGGAEAFF
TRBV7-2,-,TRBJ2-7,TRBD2,TGTGCCAGCAGCTTAGACGGGAGGATTTACGAGCAGTACTTC,CASSLDGRIYEQYF
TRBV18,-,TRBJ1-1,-,TGTGCCAGCTCACAGGGGAACACTGAAGCTTTCTTT,CASSQGNTEAFF
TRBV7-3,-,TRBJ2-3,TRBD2,TGTGCCAGCAGCTCTGACCCCGGGCTAGCGGGAGGGCCCATCGGGGCAGATACGCAGTATTTT,CASSSDPGLAGGPIGADTQYF
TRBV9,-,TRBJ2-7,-,TGTGCCAGCAGCGCAGGAGAGATCTCCTACGAGCAGTACTTC,CASSAGEISYEQYF
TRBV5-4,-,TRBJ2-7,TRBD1,TGTGCCAGCAGCTTGGACAGGGGTACCTACGAGCAGTACTTC,CASSLDRGTYEQYF
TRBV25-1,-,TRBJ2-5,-,TGTGCCAGCAGTGACCGCGACGGGACCCTGGGGACCCAGTACTTC,CASSDRDGTLGTQYF
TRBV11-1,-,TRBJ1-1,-,TGTGCCAGCAGCTCCCACCTAAACACTGAAGCTTTCTTT,CASSSHLNTEAFF
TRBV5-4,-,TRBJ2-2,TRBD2,TGTGCCAGCAGCTTCCGGGGGGGCCCAACCGGGGAGCTGTTTTTT,CASSFRGGPTGELFF
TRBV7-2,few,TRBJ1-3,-,TGTGCCAGCAGCTTAGGGAGTTCGGGAAACACCATATATTTT,CASSLGSSGNTIYF
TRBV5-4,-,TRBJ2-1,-,TGTGCCAGCCGTTGGGGGTTAGACAGATCCCAGAATGAGCAGTTCTTC,CASRWGLDRSQNEQFF
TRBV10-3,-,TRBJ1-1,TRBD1,TGTGCCACCCACAGGGGGCCCGACACTGAAGCTTTCTTT,CATHRGPDTEAFF
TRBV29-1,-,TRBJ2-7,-,TGCAGCGTTGCAGGCGCCAACTACGAGCAGTACTTC,CSVAGANYEQYF
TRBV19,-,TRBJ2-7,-,TGTGCCAGTAGTATAGTGAGGAAAGGATCCCACGAGCAGTACTTC,CASSIVRKGSHEQYF